This T cell receptor beta chain is from a study of blood T cell repertoires in COVID-19. This clone has only one observation. As handled by the study authors: Reference gene primer amplification yielded estimated nucleated cell counts. The table came from immunoSEQ multiplex PCR; TCRdb's copy has only in-frame clones and leaves some out. V, J and clone size derive from that table, while D and trimming were established from the DNA sequence. Here the sample spans about 180,000 clones, roughly 84% being singletons. The V end lost 3 bases, the J end lost 2 bases, and 13 bases lay between the germline ends. Looked up from germline, CDR1 is SGDLS and CDR2 is YYNGEE. The CDR3 has 15 residues.

Sequenced material: peripheral blood. The sequence was obtained from a woman older than 75 with acute or convalescent COVID-19. The rearrangement joins TRBV9 to TRBJ2-3, with D possibly matching TRBD2 (5 bases). The CDR3 sequence is CASSAGERHTDTQYF. The CDR3 DNA follows: TGTGCCAGCAGCGCCGGTGAGCGGCACACAGATACGCAGTATTTT.